The next 19 T cell receptor beta chains were all read from a single sample in a study of cytomegalovirus exposure and HLA in healthy donors. Primers: 60 Vbeta forward and 13 Jbeta reverse. This table comes from immunoSEQ multiplex PCR, and its TCRdb copy is limited to in-frame clones, with some not included. The table has over 100,000 clones, about two thirds seen once. The specimen sequenced was PBMCs. Source of these receptors: a man aged 40-49 years in good health and CMV-seropositive.

The chain couples TRBV28 to TRBJ2-6; TRBD1 matches 10 bases. V was pared by 6 bases and J by 0 bases, with 8 bases of the junction left unmatched. CDR1 is MDHEN, CDR2 SYDVKM, per germline. The CDR3 consists of 18 residues. CDR3 DNA: TGTGCCAGCAGCCAATCTTGGACAGGGGGCTCTGGGGCCAACGTCCTGACTTTC. It specifies CASSQSWTGGSGANVLTF.

This chain joins TRBV11-2 and TRBJ2-4, with 7 nucleotides matching TRBD1. This CDR3 is 18 amino acids long. Germline lookup yields CDR1 SGHAT and CDR2 FQNNGV. With 2 bases clipped from V and 1 base from J, the junction kept 11 bases outside the gene matches. The CDR3: CASSLRDSLLSAKNIQYF. The CDR3 bases are TGTGCCAGCAGCTTAAGGGACAGCCTTCTTTCGGCCAAAAACATTCAGTACTTC.

The gene calls are TRBV5-1 and TRBJ2-1; D is undetermined. In germline, CDR1 is SGHRS, CDR2 YFSETQ. The CDR3 is made up of 15 amino acids. Trimming took 0 bases from V and 0 from J, leaving 7 bases between them. For the CDR3, the DNA is TGCGCCAGCAGCTTGGGTATTTTCTCCTACAATGAGCAGTTCTTC. This gives the protein CASSLGIFSYNEQFF.

The J gene is TRBJ2-2, the V gene TRBV6-1; possibly TRBD2 for D (6 bases). Trimming left V 4 bases short and J 7 bases short, with 13 bases between. CDR3 length: 14 amino acids. The germline gives CDR1 MNHNS, CDR2 SASEGT. In DNA, the CDR3 is TGTGCCAGCAGTGCCCACGGAGGGCTCGGGGAGCTGTTTTTT. This sequence encodes CASSAHGGLGELFF.

The chain carries TRBV7-9 and TRBJ2-7, with 10 bases that match TRBD1. The CDR3 is made up of 14 amino acids. Losses at the gene ends were 5 bases for V and 6 bases for J; bases not matched to a gene: 7. Germline V gene lookup returns CDR1 SEHNR and CDR2 FQNEAQ (reference sequence). CDR3 coding DNA: TGTGCCAGCAGCCGCCTTCGGACAGGGGGCGAGCAGTACTTC. This translates into CASSRLRTGGEQYF. Full variable domain (missing parts from reference TRBV7-9 and TRBJ2-7): DTGVSQNPRHKITKRGQNVTFRCDPISEHNRLYWYRQTLGQGPEFLTYFQNEAQLEKSRLLSDRFSAERPKGSFSTLEIQRTEQGDSAMYLCASSRLRTGGEQYFGPGTRLTVT.

The gene calls are TRBV2 and TRBJ2-1, with 7 nucleotides matching TRBD1. The V gene's germline CDR1 is SNHLY and CDR2 FYNNEI. The CDR3 is made up of 16 amino acids. Germline trimming cut 7 bases from V and 6 bases from J; bases unmatched to any gene: 15. The CDR3 reads CASNELRQGDCNEQFF. The CDR3 nucleotides are TGTGCCAGCAACGAGCTGCGACAGGGAGACTGCAATGAGCAGTTCTTC.

In its sample, this clone was seen once. For the CDR3, the DNA is TGTGCCAGCAGCTCCGGACAGGGGCCAGAGACCCAGTACTTC. As protein: CASSSGQGPETQYF. The chain is built from TRBV7-9 and TRBJ2-5, with TRBD1 matching over 9 bases. The length of the CDR3 is 14 residues. In germline, CDR1 is SEHNR, CDR2 FQNEAQ (reference sequence). Trimming cost V 4 bases and J 4 bases; bases outside gene matches: 4.

Turning to this clone: The same CDR3 can be traced to other DNA sequences in this sample. This sequence joins TRBV7-8 and TRBJ1-1; 7 bases are shared with TRBD1. The CDR3 runs 14 residues. The trim removed 3 bases at V and 5 bases at J, leaving 6 bases unmatched. Germline V gene lookup returns CDR1 SGHVS and CDR2 FQNEAQ. The CDR3 DNA reads TGTGCCAGCAGCTTGCGACAGGGTGGGACTGAAGCTTTCTTT. Amino acids: CASSLRQGGTEAFF.

On this clone: Here the CDR3 omits its conserved ending phenylalanine or tryptophan, so a read error is the likely source. No DNA is shown, since the ends of the CDR3 on it are uncertain; the CDR3 is the one TCRdb lists. V is TRBV13 and J is TRBJ1-1; TRBD1, the table's D call, was not compared with the DNA. Germline V gene data show CDR1 as PRHDT and CDR2 as FYEKMQ (reference sequence). The CDR3 length is 10 residues, termini included. The CDR3: CASSLGRGEY.

This clone was picked up one time. In DNA, the CDR3 is TGTGCCAGCAGGGCGGGGGCGACTGGCTACACCTTC. Translation: CASRAGATGYTF. The V call is TRBV2, the J call TRBJ1-2, with D perhaps matching TRBD1 (6 bases). CDR1 and CDR2 (germline): SNHLY, FYNNEI. The CDR3 covers 12 residues. The ends were cut back, 6 bases at V and 7 bases at J, with 12 bases in the middle.

This clone was recorded a few times. CDR3 amino acids: CASSLVFNSPLHF. The DNA for the CDR3 is TGCGCCAGCAGCTTGGTATTTAATTCACCCCTCCACTTT. J is TRBJ1-6 and V is TRBV5-1, with D uncertain. Looked up from germline, CDR1 is SGHRS and CDR2 is YFSETQ. Trimming shortened V by 0 bases and J by 6 bases, and 4 bases separated the two germline ends. This CDR3 has 13 residues.

The J gene is TRBJ2-7, the V gene TRBV18; TRBD1 matches 12 bases. Trimming removed 4 bases from V and 4 bases from J; junction bases left unmatched: 11. Germline V CDR1 and CDR2: KGHSH, LQKENI. This CDR3 comprises 17 residues. CDR3 DNA sequence: TGTGCCAGCTCACGGGGACAGGGGGCCAGCACAGGGTACGAGCAGTACTTC. Amino acids: CASSRGQGASTGYEQYF.

Only a few counts were recorded for this clone. This chain links TRBV4-1 with TRBJ1-4; the D is unclear. Germline assignment: CDR1 MGHRA and CDR2 YSYEKL. Trimming took 5 bases from V and 3 from J, leaving 16 bases between them. The CDR3 runs to 16 residues. CDR3 in amino acids: CASSSQNEVPNEKLFF. The CDR3 DNA reads TGCGCCAGCAGCTCTCAAAACGAGGTCCCTAATGAAAAACTGTTTTTT.

This clone was seen a handful of times. The chain joins TRBV6-4 to TRBJ2-1, with TRBD2 matching over 10 bases. Germline V lookup: CDR1 MRHNA, CDR2 SNTAGT. J lost 0 bases, V lost 5 bases, and 1 base had no gene match. This CDR3 spans 15 amino acids. CDR3: CASSQREGSYNEQFF. The CDR3 DNA reads as TGTGCCAGCAGTCAGCGGGAGGGCTCCTACAATGAGCAGTTCTTC.

This chain connects TRBV5-1 to TRBJ2-5, with TRBD1 matching 7 bases. V trimming: 4 bases; J trimming: 2 bases; junction bases outside the gene matches: 5. This CDR3 is 14 amino acids long. The germline gives CDR1 SGHRS, CDR2 YFSETQ. The CDR3 spells CASSPTGAQETQYF. The CDR3 DNA sequence: TGCGCCAGCAGCCCTACAGGGGCGCAAGAGACCCAGTACTTC. The full variable domain, rest sourced from reference TRBV5-1 and TRBJ2-5, is KAGVTQTPRYLIKTRGQQVTLSCSPISGHRSVSWYQQTPGQGLQFLFEYFSETQRNKGNFPGRFSGRQFSNSRSEMNVSTLELGDSALYLCASSPTGAQETQYFGPGTRLLVL.

V and J are TRBV30 and TRBJ2-1; 10 nucleotides agree with TRBD2. Germline CDR1 GTSNPN, CDR2 SVGIG (reference sequence). This CDR3 comprises 18 residues. V lost 1 base, J lost 0 bases, and 9 bases stayed unmatched. The CDR3 coding sequence is TGTGCCTGGAGTGGGTCTAGCGGGAGCGCTTACTCCTACAATGAGCAGTTCTTC. It yields the protein CAWSGSSGSAYSYNEQFF.

V usage is TRBV9 and J usage is TRBJ1-1; tentative D call: TRBD1 (6 bases). The CDR3 extends over 18 amino acids. Trimming shortened V by 0 bases and J by 3 bases, and 21 bases separated the two germline ends. Per germline, CDR1 SGDLS and CDR2 YYNGEE. CDR3 coding DNA: TGTGCCAGCAGCGTAGATTGGGGGCAGGGGAAGGGGCACACTGAAGCTTTCTTT. It yields the protein CASSVDWGQGKGHTEAFF.

This clone has only one observation. The chain carries TRBV19 and TRBJ1-5; D not resolved. This CDR3 has 14 residues. The germline V and J ends were trimmed by 1 base and 6 bases, with 10 bases remaining between them. The germline gives CDR1 LNHDA, CDR2 SQIVND (reference sequence). The CDR3 protein is CASSIVVYSQPQHF. The CDR3 DNA follows: TGTGCCAGTAGTATAGTGGTTTACAGTCAGCCCCAGCATTTT.

This sequence joins TRBV5-1 and TRBJ2-3, with a tentative D call TRBD2 (6 bases). Per germline, CDR1 SGHRS and CDR2 YFSETQ. V lost 3 bases, J lost 5 bases, and 16 bases lay in between. The CDR3 runs 15 residues. CDR3 sequence: CASSWRQGGVDTQYF. For the CDR3, the DNA is TGCGCCAGCAGCTGGCGGCAGGGAGGCGTAGATACGCAGTATTTT.